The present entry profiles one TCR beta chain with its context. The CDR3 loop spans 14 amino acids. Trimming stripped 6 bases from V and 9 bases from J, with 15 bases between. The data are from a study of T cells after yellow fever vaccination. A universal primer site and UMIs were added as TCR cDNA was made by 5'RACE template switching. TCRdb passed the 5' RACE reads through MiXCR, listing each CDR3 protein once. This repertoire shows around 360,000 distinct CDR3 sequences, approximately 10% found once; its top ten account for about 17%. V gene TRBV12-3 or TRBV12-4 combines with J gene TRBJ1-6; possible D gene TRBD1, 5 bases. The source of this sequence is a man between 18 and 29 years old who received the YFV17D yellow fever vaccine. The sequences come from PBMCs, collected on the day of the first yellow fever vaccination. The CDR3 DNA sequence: TGTGCCAGCAGGCCCGGGCAGGGAGGTTCACCCCTCCACTTT. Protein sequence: CASRPGQGGSPLHF.